What follows describes a single T cell receptor beta chain. Its specificity is not known. The data were taken from a study of T cells expressing NK-cell markers. Study-level information: Serological testing identified seven of the eight sequenced donors as HCMV-seropositive and one as seronegative. Study-level points and caveats: Dominant NKG2C+ clonotypes accounted for 1.0-7.0% of CD8+ T cells in six or seven donors. Uncertainty persisted over the HCMV specificity of expanded NKG2C+ T cell clones.

Production of TCR beta cDNA relied on 5'RACE template switching with UMIs. Using the 5' RACE reads, TCRdb records one entry per CDR3 protein without DNA. Its table records roughly 420,000 distinct CDR3 sequences. The specimen sequenced was blood T cells: a sorted CD56 or NKG2C T cell subset, CD4+ or CD8+ T cells, or bulk PBMC T cells (not recorded which). The receptor was derived from a woman aged 18 to 75 in good health.

CDR3: CASRGTVYTEAFF. V is TRBV12-3 or TRBV12-4 and J is TRBJ1-1. CDR3 size: 13 residues.